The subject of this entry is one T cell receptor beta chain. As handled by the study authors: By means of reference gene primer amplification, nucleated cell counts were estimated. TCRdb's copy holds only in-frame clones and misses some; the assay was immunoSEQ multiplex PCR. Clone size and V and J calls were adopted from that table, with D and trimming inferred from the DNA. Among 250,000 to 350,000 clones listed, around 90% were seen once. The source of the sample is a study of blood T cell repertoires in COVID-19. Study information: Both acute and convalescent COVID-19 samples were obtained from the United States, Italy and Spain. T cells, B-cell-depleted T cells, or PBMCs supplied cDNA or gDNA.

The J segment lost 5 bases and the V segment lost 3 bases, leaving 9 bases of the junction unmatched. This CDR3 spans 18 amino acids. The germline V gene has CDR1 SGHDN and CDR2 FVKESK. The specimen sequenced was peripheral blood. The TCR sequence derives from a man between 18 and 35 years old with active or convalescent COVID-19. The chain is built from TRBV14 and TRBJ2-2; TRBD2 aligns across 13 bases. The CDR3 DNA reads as TGTGCCAGCAGCCATAGCGCTGGACTAGCGGGAGTGACCGGGGAGCTGTTTTTT. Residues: CASSHSAGLAGVTGELFF. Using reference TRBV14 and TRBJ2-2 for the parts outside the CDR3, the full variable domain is EAGVTQFPSHSVIEKGQTVTLRCDPISGHDNLYWYRRVMGKEIKFLLHFVKESKQDESGMPNNRFLAERTGGTYSTLKVQPAELEDSGVYFCASSHSAGLAGVTGELFFGEGSRLTVL.